The rows below give T cell receptor beta chains drawn from one sample of a study of cytomegalovirus exposure and HLA in healthy donors. The method was immunoSEQ multiplex PCR; TCRdb's version includes in-frame clones alone and lacks a portion of them. The sample gives around 65,000 clones, approximately 67% of which show up once; approximately 2.6% is in the top ten. The sample comprised PBMCs. The receptors shown here come from a man between 25 and 39 years old in good health and CMV-seronegative. Both conserved end residues are part of each CDR3. Each record gives: V gene, J gene, clone size, D gene, CDR3 protein, CDR3 DNA. D genes are given only for firm matches. Only part of the rows carry a size: once, few, many, or a class if the clone is expanded.

V gene: TRBV6-5; J gene: TRBJ2-5; clone size: few; D gene: .; CDR3 protein: CASSYSRETQYF; CDR3 DNA: TGTGCCAGCAGTTACTCGAGGGAGACCCAGTACTTC
V gene: TRBV5-4; J gene: TRBJ2-7; clone size: .; D gene: TRBD2; CDR3 protein: CASSGGLAGIYEQYF; CDR3 DNA: TGTGCCAGCAGCGGTGGACTAGCGGGGATCTACGAGCAGTACTTC
V gene: TRBV30; J gene: TRBJ2-7; clone size: .; D gene: TRBD1; CDR3 protein: CAWKGIRDRGPRFFYEQYF; CDR3 DNA: TGTGCCTGGAAAGGGATCCGGGACAGGGGTCCCCGCTTCTTCTACGAGCAGTACTTC
V gene: TRBV25-1; J gene: TRBJ2-3; clone size: .; D gene: .; CDR3 protein: CASSESGTDTQYF; CDR3 DNA: TGTGCCAGCAGTGAATCGGGAACAGATACGCAGTATTTT
V gene: TRBV30; J gene: TRBJ2-7; clone size: .; D gene: .; CDR3 protein: CAWEGDTYEQYF; CDR3 DNA: TGTGCCTGGGAGGGGGATACCTACGAGCAGTACTTC
V gene: TRBV5-4; J gene: TRBJ1-4; clone size: few; D gene: .; CDR3 protein: CASSSDRGSKEKLFF; CDR3 DNA: TGTGCCAGCAGCTCCGATAGGGGCAGTAAGGAAAAACTGTTTTTT
V gene: TRBV27; J gene: TRBJ2-7; clone size: .; D gene: TRBD2; CDR3 protein: CASSFRRGAEYEQYF; CDR3 DNA: TGTGCCAGCAGTTTCAGGCGGGGGGCGGAGTACGAGCAGTACTTC
V gene: TRBV6-1; J gene: TRBJ1-5; clone size: .; D gene: .; CDR3 protein: CASSGRGGQPQHF; CDR3 DNA: TGTGCCAGCAGTGGCAGGGGTGGCCAGCCCCAGCATTTT
V gene: TRBV5-4; J gene: TRBJ2-7; clone size: .; D gene: TRBD2; CDR3 protein: CASSAGTSGGAADEQYF; CDR3 DNA: TGTGCCAGCAGCGCAGGGACTAGCGGGGGGGCCGCCGACGAGCAGTACTTC
V gene: TRBV29-1; J gene: TRBJ1-2; clone size: .; D gene: .; CDR3 protein: CSDQQGGSLGYTF; CDR3 DNA: TGCAGCGACCAACAGGGCGGGTCGTTGGGCTACACCTTC
V gene: TRBV7-9; J gene: TRBJ1-2; clone size: .; D gene: .; CDR3 protein: CASSRDTNHYGYTF; CDR3 DNA: TGTGCCAGCAGCCGGGACACCAACCACTATGGCTACACCTTC
V gene: TRBV7-3; J gene: TRBJ1-1; clone size: .; D gene: TRBD1; CDR3 protein: CASSLTGQGGAFF; CDR3 DNA: TGTGCCAGCAGCTTAACCGGTCAGGGGGGAGCTTTCTTT
V gene: TRBV6-5; J gene: TRBJ1-2; clone size: .; D gene: .; CDR3 protein: CASSSGLYGYTF; CDR3 DNA: TGTGCCAGCAGTTCCGGACTATATGGCTACACCTTC
V gene: TRBV29-1; J gene: TRBJ1-1; clone size: .; D gene: .; CDR3 protein: CSVLGQTNTEAFF; CDR3 DNA: TGCAGCGTTCTAGGACAGACCAACACTGAAGCTTTCTTT
V gene: TRBV10-3; J gene: TRBJ1-2; clone size: .; D gene: .; CDR3 protein: CAISGEIGGLNYGYTF; CDR3 DNA: TGTGCCATCAGTGGAGAGATTGGGGGCCTTAACTATGGCTACACCTTC
V gene: TRBV30; J gene: TRBJ2-3; clone size: .; D gene: TRBD2; CDR3 protein: CASTGGGQPVITDTQYF; CDR3 DNA: TGTGCCTCCACCGGCGGGGGGCAACCTGTGATCACAGATACGCAGTATTTT
V gene: TRBV30; J gene: TRBJ2-3; clone size: .; D gene: .; CDR3 protein: CAWSRQTSTDTQYF; CDR3 DNA: TGTGCCTGGAGTAGGCAGACAAGCACAGATACGCAGTATTTT
V gene: TRBV15; J gene: TRBJ2-5; clone size: few; D gene: TRBD1; CDR3 protein: CATSRGQRGETQYF; CDR3 DNA: TGTGCCACCAGCAGGGGACAGAGGGGAGAGACCCAGTACTTC
V gene: TRBV9; J gene: TRBJ1-1; clone size: once; D gene: .; CDR3 protein: CASGAGGAFF; CDR3 DNA: TGTGCCAGTGGCGCGGGAGGAGCTTTCTTT
V gene: TRBV7-3; J gene: TRBJ1-6; clone size: .; D gene: .; CDR3 protein: CASSLQGIGSPLHF; CDR3 DNA: TGTGCCAGCAGCTTACAGGGGATAGGTTCACCCCTCCACTTT
V gene: TRBV13; J gene: TRBJ2-7; clone size: few; D gene: .; CDR3 protein: CASSPRDSRYEQYF; CDR3 DNA: TGTGCCAGCAGCCCGCGGGACAGTCGCTACGAGCAGTACTTC
V gene: TRBV2; J gene: TRBJ1-1; clone size: .; D gene: .; CDR3 protein: CASRPQSNTEAFF; CDR3 DNA: TGTGCCAGCAGGCCACAGTCGAACACTGAAGCTTTCTTT
V gene: TRBV7-9; J gene: TRBJ1-1; clone size: .; D gene: .; CDR3 protein: CASSLAGQGRHTEAFF; CDR3 DNA: TGTGCCAGCAGCTTAGCGGGGCAGGGAAGACACACTGAAGCTTTCTTT
V gene: TRBV21-1; J gene: TRBJ2-7; clone size: few; D gene: .; CDR3 protein: CASSKEEAWPFYEQYF; CDR3 DNA: TGTGCCAGCAGCAAAGAGGAGGCATGGCCGTTCTACGAGCAGTACTTC
V gene: TRBV9; J gene: TRBJ1-1; clone size: .; D gene: .; CDR3 protein: CASSSTGIRTEAFF; CDR3 DNA: TGTGCCAGCAGCTCCACAGGTATCCGCACTGAAGCTTTCTTT
V gene: TRBV7-7; J gene: TRBJ2-3; clone size: .; D gene: .; CDR3 protein: CASSRGEGITDTQYF; CDR3 DNA: TGTGCCAGCAGCAGGGGGGAGGGTATCACAGATACGCAGTATTTT
V gene: TRBV6-1; J gene: TRBJ2-3; clone size: .; D gene: .; CDR3 protein: CASGRLGASTDTQYF; CDR3 DNA: TGTGCCAGCGGACGCCTAGGGGCTAGCACAGATACGCAGTATTTT
V gene: TRBV6-4; J gene: TRBJ2-2; clone size: once; D gene: TRBD2; CDR3 protein: CASSLAGGILDTGELFF; CDR3 DNA: TGTGCCAGCAGTCTAGCGGGGGGGATTCTCGACACCGGGGAGCTGTTTTTT
V gene: TRBV2; J gene: TRBJ2-7; clone size: .; D gene: TRBD2; CDR3 protein: CASTLAGGQRHYYEQYF; CDR3 DNA: TGTGCCAGCACTTTAGCGGGGGGGCAACGCCATTACTACGAGCAGTACTTC
V gene: TRBV21-1; J gene: TRBJ1-2; clone size: .; D gene: .; CDR3 protein: CASSKDGRSNYGYTF; CDR3 DNA: TGTGCCAGCAGCAAAGATGGCCGATCTAACTATGGCTACACCTTC
V gene: TRBV2; J gene: TRBJ2-7; clone size: .; D gene: TRBD2; CDR3 protein: CASSESGGPIIYEQYF; CDR3 DNA: TGTGCCAGCAGTGAGAGCGGGGGGCCGATAATATACGAGCAGTACTTC